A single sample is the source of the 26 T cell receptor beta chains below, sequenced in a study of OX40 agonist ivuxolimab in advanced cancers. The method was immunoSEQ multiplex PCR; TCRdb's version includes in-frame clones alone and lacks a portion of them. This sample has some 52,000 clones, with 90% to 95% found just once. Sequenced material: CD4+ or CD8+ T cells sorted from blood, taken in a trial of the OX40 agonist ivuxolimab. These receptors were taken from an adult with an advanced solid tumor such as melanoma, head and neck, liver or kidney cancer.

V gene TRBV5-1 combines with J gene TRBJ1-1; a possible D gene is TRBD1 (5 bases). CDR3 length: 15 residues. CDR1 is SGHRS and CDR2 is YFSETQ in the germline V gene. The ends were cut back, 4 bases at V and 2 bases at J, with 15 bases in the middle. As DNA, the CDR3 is TGCGCCAGCAGCCCCAGATGGGGCGACAACACTGAAGCTTTCTTT. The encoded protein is CASSPRWGDNTEAFF.

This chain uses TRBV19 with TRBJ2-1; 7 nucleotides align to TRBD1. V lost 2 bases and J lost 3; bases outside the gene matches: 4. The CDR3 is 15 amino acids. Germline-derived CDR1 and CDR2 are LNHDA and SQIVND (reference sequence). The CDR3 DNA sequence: TGTGCCAGTAGTATAAGGACAGGCGGCTACAATGAGCAGTTCTTC. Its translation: CASSIRTGGYNEQFF.

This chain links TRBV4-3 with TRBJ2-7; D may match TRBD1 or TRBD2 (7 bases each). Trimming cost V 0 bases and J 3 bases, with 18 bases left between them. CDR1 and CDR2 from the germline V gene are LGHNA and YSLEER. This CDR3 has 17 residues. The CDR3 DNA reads TGCGCCAGCAGCCAAGATCCCCCAGGGGGAGGGGGCTACGAGCAGTACTTC. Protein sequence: CASSQDPPGGGGYEQYF.

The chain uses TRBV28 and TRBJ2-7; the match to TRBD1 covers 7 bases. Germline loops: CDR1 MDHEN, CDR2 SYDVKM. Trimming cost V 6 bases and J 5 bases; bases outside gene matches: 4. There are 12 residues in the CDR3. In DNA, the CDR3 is TGTGCCAGCAGCCCGACAGGGAACGAGCAGTACTTC. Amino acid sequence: CASSPTGNEQYF.

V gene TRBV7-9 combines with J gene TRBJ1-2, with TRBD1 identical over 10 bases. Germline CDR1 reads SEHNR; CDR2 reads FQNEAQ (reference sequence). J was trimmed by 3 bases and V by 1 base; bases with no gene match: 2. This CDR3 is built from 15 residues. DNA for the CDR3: TGTGCCAGCAGCTTAGGGACAGGGGGGGACTATGGCTACACCTTC. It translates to CASSLGTGGDYGYTF.

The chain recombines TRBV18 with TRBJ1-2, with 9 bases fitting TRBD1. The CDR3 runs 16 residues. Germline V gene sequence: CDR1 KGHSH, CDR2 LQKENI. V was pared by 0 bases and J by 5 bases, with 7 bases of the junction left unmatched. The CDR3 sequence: CASSPPSGTGFYGYTF. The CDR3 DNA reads TGTGCCAGCTCACCACCTTCCGGGACAGGGTTTTATGGCTACACCTTC.

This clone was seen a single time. In DNA form, the CDR3 reads TGTGCCAGCAGCTTACAAACTAATTCACCCCTCCACTTT. It translates to CASSLQTNSPLHF. The chain employs TRBV7-3 and TRBJ1-6; the D is unclear. Germline V CDR1 and CDR2: SGHTA, FQGTGA. The CDR3 is 13 residues long. Between the trimmed V and J ends, which lost 2 bases and 6 bases, there was a span of 5 bases. Together with reference TRBV7-3 and TRBJ1-6, the CDR3 gives the full variable domain: GAGVSQTPSNKVTEKGKYVELRCDPISGHTALYWYRQSLGQGPEFLIYFQGTGAADDSGLPNDRFFAVRPEGSVSTLKIQRTERGDSAVYLCASSLQTNSPLHFGNGTRLTVT.

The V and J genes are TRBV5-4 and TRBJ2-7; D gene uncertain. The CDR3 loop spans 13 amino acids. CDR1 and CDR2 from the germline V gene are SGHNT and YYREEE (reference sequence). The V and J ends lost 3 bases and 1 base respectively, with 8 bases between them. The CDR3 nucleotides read TGTGCCAGCAGCTACAGTGCGTCCTACGAGCAGTACTTC. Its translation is CASSYSASYEQYF.

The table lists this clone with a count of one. CDR3 region: CASSLEGGVNYNEQFF. CDR3 bases: TGCGCCAGCAGCTTGGAAGGGGGAGTAAATTACAATGAGCAGTTCTTC. V usage is TRBV5-1 and J usage is TRBJ2-1, with a possible D match to TRBD1 (6 bases). Trimming removed 0 bases from V and 4 bases from J, with 14 bases in between. Germline V CDR1 and CDR2: SGHRS, YFSETQ. The length of the CDR3 is 16 residues.

The CDR3 protein is CASSHLDSNQPQHF. CDR3 DNA: TGTGCCAGCAGTCACCTAGATAGCAATCAGCCCCAGCATTTT. This chain uses TRBV6-1 with TRBJ1-5; D is unclear. This CDR3 is built from 14 residues. The germline V gene encodes CDR1 MNHNS and CDR2 SASEGT. V gave up 5 bases and J gave up 0 bases, with 8 bases separating them.

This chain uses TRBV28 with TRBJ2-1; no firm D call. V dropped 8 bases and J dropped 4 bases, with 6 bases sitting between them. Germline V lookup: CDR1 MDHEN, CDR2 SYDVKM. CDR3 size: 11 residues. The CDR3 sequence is CASGYYNEQFF. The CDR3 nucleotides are TGTGCCAGCGGTTATTACAATGAGCAGTTCTTC.

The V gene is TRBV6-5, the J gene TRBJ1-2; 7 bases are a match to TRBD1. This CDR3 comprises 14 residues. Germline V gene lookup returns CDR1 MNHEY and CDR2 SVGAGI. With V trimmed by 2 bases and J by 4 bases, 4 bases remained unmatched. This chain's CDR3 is CASSYGQGGYGYTF. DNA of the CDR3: TGTGCCAGCAGTTACGGGCAGGGGGGCTATGGCTACACCTTC.

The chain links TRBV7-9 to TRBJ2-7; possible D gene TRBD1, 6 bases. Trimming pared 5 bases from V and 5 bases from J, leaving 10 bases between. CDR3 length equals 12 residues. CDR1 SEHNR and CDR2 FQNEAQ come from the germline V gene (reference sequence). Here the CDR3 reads CASSPQGHEQYF. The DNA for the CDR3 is TGTGCCAGCAGCCCCCAGGGGCACGAGCAGTACTTC.

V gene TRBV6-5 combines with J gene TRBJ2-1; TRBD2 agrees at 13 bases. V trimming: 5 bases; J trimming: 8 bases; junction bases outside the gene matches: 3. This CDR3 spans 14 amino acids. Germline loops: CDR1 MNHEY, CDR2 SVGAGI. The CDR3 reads CASSRTSGSDEQFF. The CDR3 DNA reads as TGTGCCAGCAGTAGGACTAGCGGGAGTGATGAGCAGTTCTTC.

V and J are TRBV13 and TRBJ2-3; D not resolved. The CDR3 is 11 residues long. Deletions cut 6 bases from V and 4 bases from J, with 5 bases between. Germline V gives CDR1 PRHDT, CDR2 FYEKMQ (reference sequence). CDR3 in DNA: TGTGCCAGCAGGCCGTCAGATACGCAGTATTTT. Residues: CASRPSDTQYF.

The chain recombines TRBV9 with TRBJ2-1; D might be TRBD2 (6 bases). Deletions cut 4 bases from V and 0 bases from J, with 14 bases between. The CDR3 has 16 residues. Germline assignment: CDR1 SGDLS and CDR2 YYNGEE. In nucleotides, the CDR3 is TGTGCCAGCAGCCCAGGAGGGGCGAGCTCCTACAATGAGCAGTTCTTC. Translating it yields CASSPGGASSYNEQFF.

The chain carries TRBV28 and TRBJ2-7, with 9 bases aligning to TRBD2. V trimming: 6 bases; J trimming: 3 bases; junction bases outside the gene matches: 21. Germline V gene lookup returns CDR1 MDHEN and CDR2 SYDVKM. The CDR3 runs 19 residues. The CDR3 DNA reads TGTGCCAGCAGCTGGCGCCCGCGGACTAGCGTCCCCCCCCTCTACGAGCAGTACTTC. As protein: CASSWRPRTSVPPLYEQYF.

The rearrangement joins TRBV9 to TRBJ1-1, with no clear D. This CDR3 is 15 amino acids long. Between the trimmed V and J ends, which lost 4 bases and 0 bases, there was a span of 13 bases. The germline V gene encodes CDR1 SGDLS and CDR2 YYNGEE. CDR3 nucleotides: TGTGCCAGCAGCTCGATTACCGGCGTGAACACTGAAGCTTTCTTT. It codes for CASSSITGVNTEAFF.

CDR3 nucleotides: TGTGCCAGCAGCAAAGAAGGGGACAGCTATAGCCAGCAGTTCTTC. It yields the protein CASSKEGDSYSQQFF. This sequence joins TRBV21-1 and TRBJ2-1; TRBD1, the D gene given by the table, was not confirmed from the DNA. TRBV21-1 is a known pseudogene. The CDR3 length is 15 residues.

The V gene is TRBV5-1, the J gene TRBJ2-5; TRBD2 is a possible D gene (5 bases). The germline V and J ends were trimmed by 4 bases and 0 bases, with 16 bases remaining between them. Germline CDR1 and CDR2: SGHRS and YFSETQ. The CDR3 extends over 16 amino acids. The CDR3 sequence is CASSQFERSYQETQYF. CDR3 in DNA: TGCGCCAGCAGCCAGTTTGAGCGGTCGTACCAAGAGACCCAGTACTTC.

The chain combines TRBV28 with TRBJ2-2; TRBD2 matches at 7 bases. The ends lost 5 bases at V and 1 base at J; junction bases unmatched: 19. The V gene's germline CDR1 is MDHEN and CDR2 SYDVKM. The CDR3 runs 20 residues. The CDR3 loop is CASSRLGATTQRENTGELFF. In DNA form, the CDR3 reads TGTGCCAGCAGTCGTTTAGGTGCAACCACTCAGCGGGAGAACACCGGGGAGCTGTTTTTT.

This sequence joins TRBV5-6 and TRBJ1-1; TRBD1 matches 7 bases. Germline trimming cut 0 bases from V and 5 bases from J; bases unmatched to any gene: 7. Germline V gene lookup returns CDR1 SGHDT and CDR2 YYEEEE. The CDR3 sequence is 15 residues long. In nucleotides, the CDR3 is TGTGCCAGCAGCTTGGAAGGGGGCTTGGGTACTGAAGCTTTCTTT. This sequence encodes CASSLEGGLGTEAFF.

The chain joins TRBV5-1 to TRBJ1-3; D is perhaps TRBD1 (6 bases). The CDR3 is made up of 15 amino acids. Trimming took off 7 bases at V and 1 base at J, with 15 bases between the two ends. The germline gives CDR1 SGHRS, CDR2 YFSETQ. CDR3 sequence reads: CASGQGISSGNTIYF. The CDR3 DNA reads TGCGCCAGCGGCCAGGGGATATCGTCTGGAAACACCATATATTTT. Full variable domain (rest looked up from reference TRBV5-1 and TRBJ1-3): KAGVTQTPRYLIKTRGQQVTLSCSPISGHRSVSWYQQTPGQGLQFLFEYFSETQRNKGNFPGRFSGRQFSNSRSEMNVSTLELGDSALYLCASGQGISSGNTIYFGEGSWLTVV.

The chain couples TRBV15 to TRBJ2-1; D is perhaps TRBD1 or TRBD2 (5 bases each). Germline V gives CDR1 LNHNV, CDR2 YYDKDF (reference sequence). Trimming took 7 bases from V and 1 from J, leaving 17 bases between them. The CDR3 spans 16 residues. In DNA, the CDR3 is TGTGCCACCACCTCGAGGGGTAGAGGATCCTACAATGAGCAGTTCTTC. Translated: CATTSRGRGSYNEQFF. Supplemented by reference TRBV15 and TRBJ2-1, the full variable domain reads DAMVIQNPRYQVTQFGKPVTLSCSQTLNHNVMYWYQQKSSQAPKLLFHYYDKDFNNEADTPDNFQSRRPNTSFCFLDIRSPGLGDTAMYLCATTSRGRGSYNEQFFGPGTRLTVL.

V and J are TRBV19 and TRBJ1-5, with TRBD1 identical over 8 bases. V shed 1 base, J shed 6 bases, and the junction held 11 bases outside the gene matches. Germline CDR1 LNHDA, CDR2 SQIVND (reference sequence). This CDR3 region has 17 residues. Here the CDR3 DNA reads TGTGCCAGTAGTATAGGCGGGACAGGTTATAGGGGTCAGCCCCAGCATTTT. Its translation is CASSIGGTGYRGQPQHF.

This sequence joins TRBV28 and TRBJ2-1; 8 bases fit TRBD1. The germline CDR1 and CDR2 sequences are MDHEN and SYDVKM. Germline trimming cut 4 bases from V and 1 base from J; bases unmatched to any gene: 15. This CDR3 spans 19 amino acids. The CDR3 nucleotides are TGTGCCAGCAGTTCCCCCTTTACTGACAGGGGCAGGTCCTACAATGAGCAGTTCTTC. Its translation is CASSSPFTDRGRSYNEQFF.